These 14 T cell receptor beta chains originate from one sample sequenced in a study of T cells in Graves' hyperthyroidism and ophthalmopathy. TCR beta CDR3 regions were amplified from RNA. HTBI primers were used for first-round RT-PCR of the TCR CDR3. Using its own MiXCR run on the multiplex PCR reads, TCRdb lists one record per CDR3 protein. The sample lists under 700,000 distinct CDR3 sequences; 16% were seen once. Sequencing was done on a sample of blood. The receptors shown here come from a woman under 30 with Graves' hyperthyroidism.

The CDR3 is CASSSRVLISPLHF. The CDR3 DNA is TGTGCCAGCAGCTCCCGGGTTCTTATTTCACCCCTCCACTTT. The rearrangement links TRBV7-2 to TRBJ1-6; no reliable D call. The CDR3 spans 14 residues. Germline V gene lookup returns CDR1 SGHTA and CDR2 FQGNSA. V was cut by 4 bases and J by 9 bases, with 13 bases left in between.

This chain joins TRBV7-9 and TRBJ2-7; D is possibly TRBD1 or TRBD2 (5 bases each). Germline V CDR1 and CDR2: SEHNR, FQNEAQ (reference sequence). V was shortened by 4 bases and J by 0 bases, with 16 bases between the two germline ends. The CDR3 covers 16 residues. CDR3 nucleotides: TGTGCCAGCAGCTCGATTTCCGGGACCTTCTCCTACGAGCAGTACTTC. Amino acids: CASSSISGTFSYEQYF.

This clonotype appeared many times. The CDR3: CASSLAAGINEQYF. In DNA, the CDR3 is TGTGCCAGCAGCTTAGCGGCAGGGATCAACGAGCAGTACTTC. V is TRBV7-2 and J is TRBJ2-7; D possibly corresponds to TRBD1 (5 bases). CDR1 and CDR2 (germline): SGHTA, FQGNSA. The CDR3 is made up of 14 amino acids. The V end was cut by 0 bases, the J end by 5 bases, with 11 bases between. The full variable domain, its missing parts supplied by reference TRBV7-2 and TRBJ2-7, is GAGVSQSPSNKVTEKGKDVELRCDPISGHTALYWYRQSLGQGLEFLIYFQGNSAPDKSGLPSDRFSAERTGGSVSTLTIQRTQQEDSAVYLCASSLAAGINEQYFGPGTRLTVT.

This clonotype was recorded at least ten times. V is TRBV13 and J is TRBJ2-5, with D perhaps matching TRBD1 (5 bases). V was pared by 5 bases and J by 0 bases, with 7 bases between. CDR1 is PRHDT and CDR2 is FYEKMQ in the germline V gene (reference sequence). The CDR3 loop spans 13 amino acids. CDR3 bases: TGTGCCAGCAGCATGGACAACCAAGAGACCCAGTACTTC. It is translated as CASSMDNQETQYF. Full variable domain (outside the CDR3, taken from reference TRBV13 and TRBJ2-5): AAGVIQSPRHLIKEKRETATLKCYPIPRHDTVYWYQQGPGQDPQFLISFYEKMQSDKGSIPDRFSAQQFSDYHSELNMSSLELGDSALYFCASSMDNQETQYFGPGTRLLVL.

This clonotype was recorded a few times. This chain uses TRBV20-1 with TRBJ2-5; the D is unclear. V was shortened by 3 bases and J by 1 base, with 6 bases between the two germline ends. The germline CDR1 and CDR2 sequences are DFQATT and SNEGSKA (reference sequence). The CDR3 spans 12 residues. DNA of the CDR3: TGCAGTGCTAGGAGGACCCAAGAGACCCAGTACTTC. Translating gives CSARRTQETQYF.

The chain couples TRBV6-1 to TRBJ1-5; 10 positions agree with TRBD1. Germline V gene data show CDR1 as MNHNS and CDR2 as SASEGT. J gave up 1 base and V 7 bases, and 4 bases lay outside the gene matches. The CDR3 length is 15 residues. CDR3 bases: TGTGCCAGCACCTGGGACAGGGGCAGCAATCAGCCCCAGCATTTT. Translated: CASTWDRGSNQPQHF.

The chain carries TRBV5-1 and TRBJ1-3, with TRBD1 as a possible D gene (6 bases). The germline V and J ends were trimmed by 4 bases and 0 bases, with 11 bases remaining between them. Germline V gene lookup returns CDR1 SGHRS and CDR2 YFSETQ. This CDR3 contains 15 residues. The CDR3 loop is CASSEQDSSGNTIYF. The CDR3 coding sequence is TGCGCCAGCAGCGAACAGGACAGCTCTGGAAACACCATATATTTT.

This clonotype was seen many times. The rearrangement uses TRBV5-1 and TRBJ2-7, with D possibly TRBD2 on 5 matching bases. Germline CDR1 reads SGHRS; CDR2 reads YFSETQ. This CDR3 has 14 amino acids. Trimming stripped 4 bases from V and 0 bases from J, with 11 bases between. CDR3 DNA sequence: TGCGCCAGCAGCCGATTGGGAGACTCCTACGAGCAGTACTTC. Residues: CASSRLGDSYEQYF.

The J gene is TRBJ2-7, the V gene TRBV7-2, with D possibly being TRBD2 (6 bases). The ends were cut back, 2 bases at V and 1 base at J, with 12 bases in the middle. The CDR3 spans 15 residues. Germline assignment: CDR1 SGHTA and CDR2 FQGNSA. The CDR3 coding sequence is TGTGCCAGCAGCTTAAATCTAGCGTCATCCTACGAGCAGTACTTC. It encodes CASSLNLASSYEQYF.

This clonotype was counted ten times or more. V gene TRBV30 combines with J gene TRBJ1-1; the D is unclear. Deletions cut 4 bases from V and 3 bases from J, with 15 bases between. The CDR3 consists of 14 residues. CDR1 and CDR2 from the germline V gene are GTSNPN and SVGIG (reference sequence). Here the CDR3 reads CAWKVGSGYTEAFF. In nucleotides, the CDR3 is TGTGCCTGGAAGGTAGGGTCGGGGTACACTGAAGCTTTCTTT.

The sample holds a few counts of this clonotype. In nucleotides, the CDR3 is TGCGCCAGCAGCCCCGTGCTACGTGCGGGAGATAGCACAGATACGCAGTATTTT. Translating it yields CASSPVLRAGDSTDTQYF. The rearrangement links TRBV5-1 to TRBJ2-3; the match to TRBD2 covers 7 bases. The CDR3 consists of 18 residues. With 4 bases clipped from V and 0 bases from J, the junction kept 14 bases outside the gene matches. Germline CDR1 is SGHRS and CDR2 is YFSETQ.

This clonotype showed up just once. The chain employs TRBV6-1 and TRBJ2-5; D not resolved. The CDR3 has 13 amino acids. Per germline, CDR1 MNHNS and CDR2 SASEGT. Trimming cost V 6 bases and J 6 bases, with 14 bases left between them. CDR3 sequence: CASRPIPSQTQYF. CDR3 sequence (DNA): TGTGCCAGCAGGCCCATCCCATCCCAGACCCAGTACTTC.

This clonotype has only a few counts. This chain links TRBV24-1 with TRBJ2-2; possibly TRBD1 for D (6 bases). Trimming took 3 bases from V and 1 from J, leaving 14 bases between them. The germline V gene encodes CDR1 KGHDR and CDR2 SFDVKD. The CDR3 has 17 amino acids. The CDR3 loop is CATSDPTRTVNTGELFF. DNA for the CDR3: TGTGCCACCAGTGATCCCACGAGGACAGTGAACACCGGGGAGCTGTTTTTT.

This clonotype was detected only a few times. The gene calls are TRBV4-2 and TRBJ2-5; 7 bases map to TRBD2. Per the germline V gene, CDR1 is LGHNA and CDR2 is YNFKEQ. V shed 0 bases and J 3 bases; nucleotides not matched to a gene: 7. The CDR3 runs 16 residues. The CDR3 spells CASSQDLWDYKETQYF. The CDR3 DNA sequence: TGTGCCAGCAGCCAAGATCTTTGGGACTATAAAGAGACCCAGTACTTC.